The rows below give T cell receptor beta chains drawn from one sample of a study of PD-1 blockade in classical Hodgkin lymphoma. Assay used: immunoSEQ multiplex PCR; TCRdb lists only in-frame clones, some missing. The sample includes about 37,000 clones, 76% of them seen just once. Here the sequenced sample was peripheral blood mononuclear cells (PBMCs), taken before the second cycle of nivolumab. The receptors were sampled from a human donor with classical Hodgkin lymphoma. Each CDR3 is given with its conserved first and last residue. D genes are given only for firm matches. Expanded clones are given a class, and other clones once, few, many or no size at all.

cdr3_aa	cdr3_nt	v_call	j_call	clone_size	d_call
CASSFPLEEQYF	TGTGCCAGCAGTTTCCCCCTTGAGGAGCAGTACTTC	TRBV28	TRBJ2-7	few	-
CASSQVVTDQETQYF	TGCGCCAGCAGCCAAGTAGTCACAGATCAAGAGACCCAGTACTTC	TRBV4-1	TRBJ2-5	-	-
CSARGAGGYTF	TGCAGTGCTAGAGGAGCTGGTGGCTACACCTTC	TRBV20-1	TRBJ1-2	-	-
CASSRTGNTEAFF	TGTGCCAGCAGCCGGACAGGGAACACTGAAGCTTTCTTT	TRBV7-2	TRBJ1-1	-	TRBD1
CASSRHEGLAGKYYEQYF	TGTGCCAGCAGCCGCCACGAGGGCCTAGCGGGCAAATATTACGAGCAGTACTTC	TRBV4-2	TRBJ2-7	-	TRBD2
CASSDPDRSSGNTIYF	TGTGCCAGCAGTGATCCGGACAGGAGCTCTGGAAACACCATATATTTT	TRBV6-4	TRBJ1-3	-	TRBD1
CASVGDDGYTF	TGTGCCAGCGTAGGCGACGATGGCTACACCTTC	TRBV6-5	TRBJ1-2	few	-
CASSPLPNTGELFF	TGTGCCAGTAGTCCCCTCCCAAACACCGGGGAGCTGTTTTTT	TRBV19	TRBJ2-2	-	-
CASSYGRGEAFF	TGTGCCAGCAGTTACGGGAGAGGAGAAGCTTTCTTT	TRBV6-5	TRBJ1-1	-	-
CASSGQGDEPLHF	TGCGCCAGCAGTGGACAGGGTGACGAACCCCTCCACTTT	TRBV10-2	TRBJ1-6	few	TRBD1
CASSFSGGASETQYF	TGTGCCAGCAGCTTCAGCGGGGGGGCATCAGAGACCCAGTACTTC	TRBV5-8	TRBJ2-5	few	TRBD2
CASSYAGTGGYEQYF	TGTGCCAGCAGTTATGCCGGGACAGGGGGCTACGAGCAGTACTTC	TRBV6-5	TRBJ2-7	-	TRBD1
CASSSPGPGADTQYF	TGTGCCAGTAGTTCACCGGGCCCAGGGGCAGATACGCAGTATTTT	TRBV19	TRBJ2-3	-	-
CASRQGGTTNEKLFF	TGTGCCAGCAGACAGGGGGGAACAACTAATGAAAAACTGTTTTTT	TRBV6-1	TRBJ1-4	many	TRBD1
CASSFSGTSPFEYNEQFF	TGTGCCAGCAGCTTTTCCGGGACTAGCCCCTTTGAGTACAATGAGCAGTTCTTC	TRBV7-6	TRBJ2-1	-	TRBD2
CASSWGLAGGSEQFF	TGTGCCAGCAGCTGGGGACTAGCGGGGGGGAGTGAGCAGTTCTTC	TRBV5-4	TRBJ2-1	-	TRBD2
CASSPGALYEQYF	TGTGCCAGCTCACCAGGGGCCCTCTACGAGCAGTACTTC	TRBV18	TRBJ2-7	-	-
CATSREGAFRQFF	TGTGCCACCAGCAGAGAGGGTGCGTTCAGGCAGTTCTTC	TRBV15	TRBJ2-1	-	-
CASSATGPRSYTF	TGTGCCAGCAGCGCCACAGGGCCACGGAGCTACACCTTC	TRBV7-8	TRBJ1-2	-	-
CASSLLATDTQYF	TGTGCCAGCAGTTTGCTAGCTACAGATACGCAGTATTTT	TRBV27	TRBJ2-3	-	-
CASSLRTGNTGELFF	TGCGCCAGCAGCTTGAGGACAGGGAACACCGGGGAGCTGTTTTTT	TRBV5-1	TRBJ2-2	-	TRBD1
CASSPGLAGVQETQYF	TGCGCCAGCAGCCCGGGACTAGCGGGGGTTCAAGAGACCCAGTACTTC	TRBV5-1	TRBJ2-5	once	TRBD2
CASSQDREKLFF	TGCGCCAGCAGCCAAGATCGTGAAAAACTGTTTTTT	TRBV4-3	TRBJ1-4	-	-
CASSRGSEETQYF	TGTGCCAGCAGCCGAGGCAGCGAAGAGACCCAGTACTTC	TRBV7-7	TRBJ2-5	-	-
CASSQDPGQEGTDTQYF	TGTGCCAGCAGCCAAGACCCGGGCCAAGAGGGCACAGATACGCAGTATTTT	TRBV27	TRBJ2-3	-	-
CATSRDRSGGSSYNEQFF	TGTGCCACCAGCAGAGATCGGAGCGGGGGGAGCTCCTACAATGAGCAGTTCTTC	TRBV15	TRBJ2-1	once	TRBD2
CASSLTTGGETEAFF	TGTGCCAGCAGCTTAACTACAGGGGGCGAAACTGAAGCTTTCTTT	TRBV7-6	TRBJ1-1	-	TRBD1
CASSFQGATTDTQYF	TGTGCCAGCAGCTTCCAGGGGGCTACCACAGATACGCAGTATTTT	TRBV5-4	TRBJ2-3	-	TRBD1
CASSIDGRTGGLYGYTF	TGTGCCAGTAGTATAGACGGTCGGACAGGAGGCCTCTATGGCTACACCTTC	TRBV19	TRBJ1-2	-	TRBD1
CASSESSYSENIQYF	TGCGCCAGCAGTGAGTCGTCGTACAGTGAAAACATTCAGTACTTC	TRBV10-2	TRBJ2-4	-	-
CASSPGTGEGREKLFF	TGCGCCAGCAGCCCCGGGACAGGGGAGGGAAGAGAAAAACTGTTTTTT	TRBV4-1	TRBJ1-4	-	TRBD1
CASSIGQGNGNTGELFF	TGTGCCAGTAGTATAGGACAGGGGAATGGAAACACCGGGGAGCTGTTTTTT	TRBV19	TRBJ2-2	-	TRBD1
CASRTDRGRYNQPQHF	TGTGCCAGTAGGACCGACAGGGGGCGGTACAATCAGCCCCAGCATTTT	TRBV19	TRBJ1-5	-	TRBD1
CASSLLGLPF	TGCGCCAGCAGCTTGTTAGGTCTTCCCTTT	TRBV5-1	TRBJ1-1	few	-
CASSFSGGSGELFF	TGTGCCAGCAGTTTTTCAGGGGGAAGCGGGGAGCTGTTTTTT	TRBV6-1	TRBJ2-2	once	TRBD1
CASSYRGEDQPQHF	TGTGCCAGCAGTTACCGGGGGGAGGATCAGCCCCAGCATTTT	TRBV6-5	TRBJ1-5	-	-
CASRPLAGGYNEQFF	TGTGCCAGCAGACCCCTGGCGGGGGGTTACAATGAGCAGTTCTTC	TRBV2	TRBJ2-1	-	TRBD2
CASSPGAADLYGYTF	TGTGCCAGCAGCCCCGGGGCGGCGGACCTCTATGGCTACACCTTC	TRBV7-6	TRBJ1-2	once	-
CASSRDRGNEQYF	TGTGCCAGCAGCCGGGACAGGGGAAACGAGCAGTACTTC	TRBV7-7	TRBJ2-7	-	TRBD1
CASSLDDRDTEAFF	TGTGCCAGCAGCTTGGATGACAGGGACACTGAAGCTTTCTTT	TRBV5-8	TRBJ1-1	-	TRBD1
CSVGVSADTQYF	TGCAGCGTGGGGGTATCGGCAGATACGCAGTATTTT	TRBV29-1	TRBJ2-3	-	-
CASSLLGQGARFVAFF	TGCGCCAGCAGCTTGTTGGGACAGGGGGCGCGTTTTGTAGCTTTCTTT	TRBV5-1	TRBJ1-1	-	TRBD1
CASRRGAADTQYF	TGTGCCAGTAGGAGGGGGGCCGCAGATACGCAGTATTTT	TRBV19	TRBJ2-3	-	-
CSARLGTEAFF	TGCAGTGCTAGATTGGGGACTGAAGCTTTCTTT	TRBV20-1	TRBJ1-1	-	-